This TCR beta chain appears in the sequencing data of a study of T cells in Graves' hyperthyroidism and ophthalmopathy. Whole-study context: Once the initial diagnosis was made, peripheral blood was obtained before any treatment.

Researchers took RNA transcripts and amplified the TCR beta CDR3 regions from them. A first-round RT-PCR of the TCR CDR3 used the HTBI primer set. TCRdb used MiXCR to reprocess the multiplex PCR reads, holding one entry per CDR3 protein. The sample shows under 550,000 distinct CDR3 sequences, roughly an eighth of them seen only once. No progression to ophthalmopathy during 18 months of follow-up defined stable disease. Material: blood. This TCR was recovered from a young woman with Graves' hyperthyroidism.

The DNA of the CDR3 is TGTGCCAGCAGCTCTCCAGGCTCTGGGGCCAACGTCCTGACTTTC. The encoded protein is CASSSPGSGANVLTF. This chain links TRBV7-3 with TRBJ2-6; the D is unclear. V dropped 4 bases and J dropped 0 bases, with 7 bases sitting between them. The germline V gene has CDR1 SGHTA and CDR2 FQGTGA. CDR3 length: 15 amino acids.